The present TCR beta chain was sequenced within a study of cytomegalovirus exposure and HLA in healthy donors. Produced via immunoSEQ multiplex PCR; TCRdb's table is partial and in-frame only. This sample has over 150,000 clones; about 89% occur once, and the top ten carry 3%. Germline lookup yields CDR1 SGHAT and CDR2 FQNNGV. The V segment lost 2 bases and the J segment 5 bases; nucleotides outside the gene matches: 16. This CDR3 is built from 18 residues. Sequencing input: PBMCs. The chain recombines TRBV11-2 with TRBJ2-3; 7 bases are shared with TRBD2. The origin of this receptor is a woman aged 18 to 35 in good health and CMV-seropositive. CDR3 DNA sequence: TGTGCCAGCAGCTTAATCGGACCGCGACTAGCCCGGGGAGATACGCAGTATTTT. Translated: CASSLIGPRLARGDTQYF. Complete variable domain (other parts from reference TRBV11-2 and TRBJ2-3): EAGVAQSPRYKIIEKRQSVAFWCNPISGHATLYWYQQILGQGPKLLIQFQNNGVVDDSQLPKDRFSAERLKGVDSTLKIQPAKLEDSAVYLCASSLIGPRLARGDTQYFGPGTRLTVL.